This T cell receptor beta chain was found in a study of human T cells and chemical hapten exposure. As for time point: pre-sensitization, week 0. Treatment given: therapeutic diphenylcyclopropenone sensitization with weekly scalp DPC. TCRdb reanalysed the RACE reads using MiXCR and keeps one entry per CDR3 protein. The table has roughly 90,000 distinct CDR3 sequences, 9.6% seen once. CDR1 is DFQATT, CDR2 SNEGSKA, per germline (reference sequence). This CDR3 spans 12 amino acids. The ends were cut back, 5 bases at V and 2 bases at J, with 9 bases in the middle. Source: whole blood, taken in connection with sensitization to the hapten diphenylcyclopropenone (DPC). This TCR came from a woman between 35 and 50 years old with alopecia areata. Some clones in this sample may be carry-over from other donors' samples. This chain connects TRBV20-1 to TRBJ2-5; D perhaps matches TRBD2 (6 bases). CDR3 in amino acids: CSARRGQETQYF. CDR3 coding DNA: TGCAGTGCTCGACGGGGGCAAGAGACCCAGTACTTC.